Following are 21 T cell receptor beta chains from one sample sequenced in a study of blood T cell repertoires in COVID-19. TCRdb keeps only in-frame clones here, not all; method: immunoSEQ multiplex PCR. This sample carries around 170,000 clones, approximately 83% of them seen once, and the ten largest clones take less than 2%. Sequencing was performed on peripheral blood. These receptors all come from a human donor in a cohort sampled during active COVID-19.

J is TRBJ1-2 and V is TRBV5-1; D possibly corresponds to TRBD1 (6 bases). Germline V gene data show CDR1 as SGHRS and CDR2 as YFSETQ. V shed 4 bases and J shed 6 bases, with 10 bases lying between them. The CDR3 totals 12 residues. The CDR3 region is CASSNRDHGYTF. The CDR3 nucleotides read TGCGCCAGCAGCAACAGGGACCATGGCTACACCTTC.

The rearrangement uses TRBV7-9 and TRBJ2-7, with 8 bases identical to TRBD2. Germline lookup yields CDR1 SEHNR and CDR2 FQNEAQ (reference sequence). The CDR3 totals 14 residues. V trimming: 5 bases; J trimming: 6 bases; junction bases outside the gene matches: 9. CDR3 DNA: TGTGCCAGCAGCCCCTCCGGGAGGGCCGGCGAGCAGTACTTC. Translation gives CASSPSGRAGEQYF.

V gene TRBV4-3 combines with J gene TRBJ1-2; D is perhaps TRBD1 (5 bases). The CDR3 is 15 residues long. Germline V gene data show CDR1 as LGHNA and CDR2 as YSLEER. Trimming shortened V by 4 bases and J by 8 bases, and 20 bases separated the two germline ends. The CDR3 reads CASSPTPGGIGGYTF. The CDR3 nucleotides are TGCGCCAGCAGCCCCACACCCGGGGGGATCGGGGGCTACACCTTC.

This clone was observed a handful of times. V and J are TRBV28 and TRBJ1-6; the D gene is possibly TRBD1 (5 bases). The CDR3 has 16 residues. Trimming removed 6 bases from V and 0 bases from J, with 12 bases in between. From germline, CDR1 is MDHEN and CDR2 SYDVKM. The CDR3 bases are TGTGCCAGCAGCCCGGGGGGGAGCTCCTATAATTCACCCCTCCACTTT. Translated, it gives CASSPGGSSYNSPLHF. The variable domain in full, with the rest retrieved from reference TRBV28 and TRBJ1-6, is DVKVTQSSRYLVKRTGEKVFLECVQDMDHENMFWYRQDPGLGLRLIYFSYDVKMKEKGDIPEGYSVSREKKERFSLILESASTNQTSMYLCASSPGGSSYNSPLHFGNGTRLTVT.

The table lists this clone with a count of one. V is TRBV5-6 and J is TRBJ1-1, with 10 nucleotides matching TRBD1. After removal of 3 bases from V and 6 bases from J, the junction contained 2 bases not matched to a gene. The CDR3 totals 13 residues. Germline CDR1 SGHDT, CDR2 YYEEEE. CDR3 sequence reads: CASSSGTGAEAFF. Written as DNA, the CDR3 is TGTGCCAGCAGCTCGGGGACAGGGGCTGAAGCTTTCTTT.

Points on this clone: Other DNA sequences in the same sample also yield this CDR3. The V gene is TRBV6-5, the J gene TRBJ1-1; D uncertain. This CDR3 is 15 amino acids long. The germline gives CDR1 MNHEY, CDR2 SVGAGI. V lost 2 bases and J 1 base, leaving 11 bases between the germline ends. The CDR3 bases are TGTGCCAGCAGTTACCGGGGTCGGGGGAACACTGAAGCTTTCTTT. Translated: CASSYRGRGNTEAFF.

The chain recombines TRBV5-1 with TRBJ1-2; tentative D call: TRBD1 (6 bases). CDR3 length equals 13 residues. Trimming stripped 2 bases from V and 7 bases from J, with 12 bases between. Germline values: CDR1 SGHRS, CDR2 YFSETQ. CDR3 residues: CASSFEGDRGYTF. The CDR3 DNA sequence: TGCGCCAGCAGCTTCGAGGGGGACCGTGGCTACACCTTC. The whole variable domain, remainder taken from reference TRBV5-1 and TRBJ1-2, is KAGVTQTPRYLIKTRGQQVTLSCSPISGHRSVSWYQQTPGQGLQFLFEYFSETQRNKGNFPGRFSGRQFSNSRSEMNVSTLELGDSALYLCASSFEGDRGYTFGSGTRLTVV.

Concerning this clone itself: The identical CDR3 is also encoded by other nucleotide sequences in the sample. The gene calls are TRBV5-1 and TRBJ1-5; 7 positions agree with TRBD1. Germline loops: CDR1 SGHRS, CDR2 YFSETQ. The CDR3 sequence is 15 residues long. The V and J ends lost 0 bases and 4 bases, in that order; junction bases with no gene match: 4. The CDR3 sequence is CASSLEGGRNQPQHF. In DNA, the CDR3 is TGCGCCAGCAGCTTGGAAGGGGGCAGAAATCAGCCCCAGCATTTT.

This clone has more than one count but fewer than ten. The rearrangement joins TRBV6-4 to TRBJ2-1; 10 bases align to TRBD2. This CDR3 region has 15 residues. Trimming took 2 bases from V and 7 from J; bases not matched to a gene: 5. Germline CDR1 reads MRHNA; CDR2 reads SNTAGT. CDR3 loop: CASSDESGRGNEQFF. CDR3 coding DNA: TGTGCCAGCAGTGACGAAAGCGGGAGGGGGAATGAGCAGTTCTTC.

This sequence joins TRBV6-2 or TRBV6-3 and TRBJ2-2; possible D gene TRBD1, 5 bases. Germline lookup yields CDR1 MNHEY and CDR2 SVGEGT. The CDR3 runs to 16 residues. Trimming took off 6 bases at V and 0 bases at J, with 14 bases between the two ends. CDR3: CASSLLTDSNTGELFF. DNA for the CDR3: TGTGCCAGCAGCCTATTGACAGATTCGAACACCGGGGAGCTGTTTTTT.

The chain links TRBV9 to TRBJ2-3; the match to TRBD2 covers 11 bases. Germline-derived CDR1 and CDR2 are SGDLS and YYNGEE. This CDR3 region has 15 residues. V shed 4 bases and J 0 bases; nucleotides not matched to a gene: 1. Written as DNA, the CDR3 is TGTGCCAGCAGCTCTAGCGGGAGGAGCACAGATACGCAGTATTTT. Translation gives CASSSSGRSTDTQYF.

This rearrangement joins TRBV6-1 to TRBJ2-3; TRBD2 matches at 8 bases. CDR3 length equals 15 residues. Germline V CDR1 and CDR2: MNHNS, SASEGT. V lost 1 base, J lost 5 bases, and 5 bases stayed unmatched. The CDR3 nucleotides are TGTGCCAGCAGTGAAGGGTCGGGGGGGCAAGATACGCAGTATTTT. Protein product: CASSEGSGGQDTQYF.

The chain joins TRBV15 to TRBJ1-1; D unclear. V was pared by 0 bases and J by 0 bases, with 8 bases between. There are 15 residues in the CDR3. Germline V gene lookup returns CDR1 LNHNV and CDR2 YYDKDF (reference sequence). DNA for the CDR3: TGTGCCACCAGCAGAGATCCATCGGTGAACACTGAAGCTTTCTTT. It specifies CATSRDPSVNTEAFF. Variable domain in full (rest from reference TRBV15 and TRBJ1-1): DAMVIQNPRYQVTQFGKPVTLSCSQTLNHNVMYWYQQKSSQAPKLLFHYYDKDFNNEADTPDNFQSRRPNTSFCFLDIRSPGLGDTAMYLCATSRDPSVNTEAFFGQGTRLTVV.

V usage is TRBV6-5 and J usage is TRBJ2-7, with 7 bases lining up with TRBD1. CDR1 is MNHEY, CDR2 SVGAGI, per germline. J was trimmed by 0 bases and V by 2 bases; bases with no gene match: 7. The CDR3 has 16 amino acids. CDR3 sequence: CASSYAGTAASYEQYF. In DNA, the CDR3 is TGTGCCAGCAGTTACGCCGGGACAGCCGCCTCCTACGAGCAGTACTTC.

The rearrangement links TRBV9 to TRBJ2-7; TRBD2 matches at 9 bases. The V gene end was trimmed by 0 bases and the J gene end by 1 base; junction bases not matched to a gene: 8. The CDR3 is 17 residues long. From germline, CDR1 is SGDLS and CDR2 YYNGEE. CDR3 sequence reads: CASSVGAAAGGSYEQYF. The DNA for the CDR3 is TGTGCCAGCAGCGTAGGTGCGGCAGCGGGAGGATCCTACGAGCAGTACTTC. Full variable domain (rest looked up from reference TRBV9 and TRBJ2-7): DSGVTQTPKHLITATGQRVTLRCSPRSGDLSVYWYQQSLDQGLQFLIQYYNGEERAKGNILERFSAQQFPDLHSELNLSSLELGDSALYFCASSVGAAAGGSYEQYFGPGTRLTVT.

The chain couples TRBV29-1 to TRBJ2-7, with TRBD1 matching over 8 bases. Germline V gives CDR1 SQVTM, CDR2 ANQGSEA. The CDR3 is 13 amino acids. V shed 5 bases and J 2 bases; nucleotides not matched to a gene: 5. The CDR3 nucleotides read TGCAGCGTTCGGACAGGGTGGGCCTACGAGCAGTACTTC. Translated, it gives CSVRTGWAYEQYF.

This chain uses TRBV6-5 with TRBJ1-4, with D uncertain. V was pared by 10 bases and J by 0 bases, with 9 bases between. The CDR3 loop spans 13 amino acids. Germline loops: CDR1 MNHEY, CDR2 SVGAGI. The DNA for the CDR3 is TGTGCCACCCCCGGGGCAACTAATGAAAAACTGTTTTTT. This gives the protein CATPGATNEKLFF.

The sample holds one count of this clone. The CDR3 region has the DNA TGCGCCAGCAATCGCGGACAGGGGTTTTCTGGGGCCAACGTCCTGACTTTC. This translates into CASNRGQGFSGANVLTF. The chain couples TRBV23-1 to TRBJ2-6; TRBD1 agrees at 9 bases. TRBV23-1 is classed as an ORF, of uncertain function. CDR3 length: 17 amino acids. The J segment lost 1 base and the V segment lost 7 bases, leaving 8 bases of the junction unmatched.

The chain joins TRBV5-8 to TRBJ1-3, with D tentatively TRBD1 (6 bases). V dropped 4 bases and J dropped 0 bases, with 14 bases sitting between them. The CDR3 loop spans 16 amino acids. Germline V gives CDR1 SGHTS, CDR2 YDEGEE. The CDR3 here is CASSHLRTDSGNTIYF. The DNA for the CDR3 is TGTGCCAGCAGCCACCTCAGGACAGACTCTGGAAACACCATATATTTT.

The rearrangement links TRBV28 to TRBJ2-7, with 7 bases fitting TRBD1. Germline V gene data show CDR1 as MDHEN and CDR2 as SYDVKM. Trimming took 5 bases from V and 2 from J; bases not matched to a gene: 9. The CDR3 consists of 15 residues. The CDR3 sequence: CASSLYRTGTYEQYF. The CDR3 DNA follows: TGTGCCAGCAGTCTTTATCGGACAGGTACCTACGAGCAGTACTTC.

J is TRBJ1-2 and V is TRBV9; no firm D call. V lost 0 bases and J 4 bases, leaving 10 bases between the germline ends. The germline V gene encodes CDR1 SGDLS and CDR2 YYNGEE. The CDR3 is made up of 14 amino acids. The CDR3 reads CASSVAEVPYGYTF. The CDR3 DNA is TGTGCCAGCAGCGTAGCTGAGGTTCCCTATGGCTACACCTTC.